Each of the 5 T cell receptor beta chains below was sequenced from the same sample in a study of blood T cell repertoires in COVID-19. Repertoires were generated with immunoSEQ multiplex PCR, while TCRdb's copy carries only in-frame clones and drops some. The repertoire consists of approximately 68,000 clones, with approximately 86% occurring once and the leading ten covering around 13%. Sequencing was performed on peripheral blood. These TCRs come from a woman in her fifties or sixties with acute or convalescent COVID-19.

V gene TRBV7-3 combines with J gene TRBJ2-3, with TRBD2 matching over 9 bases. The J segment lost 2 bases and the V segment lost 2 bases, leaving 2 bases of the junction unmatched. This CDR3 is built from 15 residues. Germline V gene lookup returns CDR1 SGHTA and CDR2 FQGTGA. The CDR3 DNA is TGTGCCAGCAGCTTACTAGCGGGGCCCACAGATACGCAGTATTTT. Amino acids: CASSLLAGPTDTQYF.

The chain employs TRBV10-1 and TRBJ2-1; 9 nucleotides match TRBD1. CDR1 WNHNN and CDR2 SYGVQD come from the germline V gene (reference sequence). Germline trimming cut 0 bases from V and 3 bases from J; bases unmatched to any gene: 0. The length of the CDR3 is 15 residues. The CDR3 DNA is TGCGCCAGCAGTGAGTCGGGACAGGGCTACAATGAGCAGTTCTTC. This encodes CASSESGQGYNEQFF.

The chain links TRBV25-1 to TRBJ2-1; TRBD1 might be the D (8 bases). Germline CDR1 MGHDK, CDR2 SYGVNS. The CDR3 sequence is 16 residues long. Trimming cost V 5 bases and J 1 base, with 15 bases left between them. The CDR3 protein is CASSNLQGGSYNEQFF. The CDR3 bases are TGTGCCAGCAGTAACCTACAGGGGGGGTCCTACAATGAGCAGTTCTTC. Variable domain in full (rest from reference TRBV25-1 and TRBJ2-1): EADIYQTPRYLVIGTGKKITLECSQTMGHDKMYWYQQDPGMELHLIHYSYGVNSTEKGDLSSESTVSRIRTEHFPLTLESARPSHTSQYLCASSNLQGGSYNEQFFGPGTRLTVL.

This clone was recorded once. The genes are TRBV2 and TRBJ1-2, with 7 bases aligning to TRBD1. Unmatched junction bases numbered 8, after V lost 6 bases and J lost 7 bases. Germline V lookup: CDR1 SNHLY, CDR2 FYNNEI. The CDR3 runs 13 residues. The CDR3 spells CASRGDRVGGYTF. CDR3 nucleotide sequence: TGTGCCAGCAGGGGTGACAGGGTTGGTGGCTACACCTTC.

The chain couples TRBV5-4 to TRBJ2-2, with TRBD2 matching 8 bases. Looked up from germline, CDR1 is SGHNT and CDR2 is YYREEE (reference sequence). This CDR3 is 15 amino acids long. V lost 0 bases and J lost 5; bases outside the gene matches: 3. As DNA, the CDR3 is TGTGCCAGCAGCTTGGGAGCGGGGGATACCGGGGAGCTGTTTTTT. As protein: CASSLGAGDTGELFF. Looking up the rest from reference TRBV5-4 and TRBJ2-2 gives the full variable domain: ETGVTQSPTHLIKTRGQQVTLRCSSQSGHNTVSWYQQALGQGPQFIFQYYREEENGRGNFPPRFSGLQFPNYSSELNVNALELDDSALYLCASSLGAGDTGELFFGEGSRLTVL.